The entry below gives a single T cell receptor (beta chain) sequence along with its context. It lacks a known antigen. This record comes from a study of cytomegalovirus exposure and HLA in healthy donors (dated by TCRdb to 2015 to 2018). Notes on the research overall: According to an earlier analysis of around 600 of the donors, 200 million or so T cells yielded some 120 million unique TCR beta sequences and about 280 Gb of sequence data. An earlier analysis of some 500 of the donors applied high-throughput TCR beta sequencing to assess whether each TCR beta V gene segment acted as functional or pseudogenic. All discovery cohort repertoires had been generated using a single sequencing platform. Class I and class II HLA loci were covered by the typing at four-digit resolution. Typing coverage varied by locus: about 629-630 donors for A, B, C, DRB1 and DQB1; roughly 520 for DQA1; around 610 for DPA1; roughly 450 for DPB1. Roughly 300 gigabases of sequencing data and around 80 million unique TCR sequences made up an early release that covered 640 HLA-typed donors. High-throughput TCR immunosequencing, statistical association of individual TCRs with disease status, and machine learning were combined to predict cytomegalovirus infection status. Donor age, sex, ethnicity and CMV serostatus were collected together with the repertoire data. The genetic ancestry cluster associated with self-reported Caucasian donors included about 81% of the approximately 430 genotyped donors. Several DR-DQ haplotypes were handled as single units for association and clustering because linkage in the cohort was strong. A separate validation cohort of roughly 130 different subjects was used in addition to the roughly 640-subject first cohort. The later analysis used no new phenotypic data to find candidate immune exposures, relying instead on TCR beta sequences and their occurrence across donors. In a later genetic analysis, genome-wide SNP genotypes for about 65% of the roughly 670 donors were used, and that subset was treated as a discovery cohort. A later analysis re-analyzed previously published TCR beta repertoires from roughly 630 donors and added high-resolution HLA genotyping to study TCR occurrence patterns. The study used immunosequencing to profile the T cell repertoires of 666 subjects and linked those repertoires to cytomegalovirus serostatus. The study aimed to test whether cataloging public T cell receptors could reveal signatures of past pathogen exposure. Among almost 400 genotyped donors of the cohort, an average of about 240,000 unique TCR beta nucleotide sequences were sequenced per donor, roughly 20% of them non-productive. On the study overall, not on this receptor specifically: Most TCR sequences were seen in very few donors, while some public TCRs were found in many individuals. The study listed 164 TCR beta chains as associated with cytomegalovirus. A further reported finding was that TCR beta sequences accurately predicted the HLA-A and HLA-B alleles for most subjects in the first cohort. According to a later analysis, TCR association rates differed among HLA loci, with DRB1 alleles showing the most associated TCRs and HLA-C alleles showing the fewest. According to the authors, the approach could potentially be generalized to other disease states and immunological phenotypes. CMV serostatus was the only immune exposure information available for the cohort. When HLA alleles, especially DR and DQ, strongly co-occurred, TCR associations were difficult to assign to individual alleles. V-gene and J-gene trimming of TCR beta chains was associated with a missense DCLRE1C variant in a later genetic analysis, and the association was replicated in an independent cohort. The cohort was sequenced for TCR beta chains only, and without alpha or paired-chain data the features that could be detected were limited. In a later genetic analysis, fewer N-insertions in productive TCRs were reported among donors in an Asian-associated ancestry cluster than the roughly 640-donor mean. According to a later analysis, most CMV-associated TCR beta chains appeared to be HLA-restricted, and the HLA associations seemed to be driven largely by CMV exposure. HLA typing was unavailable for some donors at each locus, so association tests used only the typed subset. In a later analysis, 15,000 to 20,000 TCR beta sequences were associated with specific HLA alleles at a false discovery rate of 0.05. Because counts were too low, roughly 18 rarely observed V segments, including chromosome 9 orphons, were left out of the earlier analysis of several hundred of the donors. A cluster of highly shared sequence variants was judged likely to represent a technical artifact of the sequencing pipeline. Linkage disequilibrium might explain the correlated functional status among segregating V segments, but an unknown experimental factor could not be ruled out. Sequencing depth was assumed to be roughly uniform across donors in the presence/absence analyses, though that assumption may not hold. The classifier was reported to diagnose cytomegalovirus status with high specificity and sensitivity in both the original cohort and the validation cohort. The 87-base-pair reads could not distinguish some IMGT-functional V segments, including TRBV6-2 and TRBV6-3, so those segments were excluded. In a later analysis, HLA-associated TCR beta chains were found to be more clonally expanded and to have lower generation probabilities than equally common non-associated chains. In an earlier analysis of 450 to 750 of the donors, most TCR beta V segments appeared in productive rearrangements about 87% or about 30% of the time, broadly matching IMGT annotations. Three of the identified cytomegalovirus-associated TCR beta chains were confirmed in vitro to be specific for cytomegalovirus antigens. Several of the top co-occurrence clusters appeared to be linked to parvovirus B19, influenza, CMV and Epstein-Barr virus, according to a later analysis.

The CDR3 covers 15 residues, taking in both the cysteine and the phenylalanine. Only CDR3 DNA remains: 45 bases, in frame from the first base. Germline trimming: 5 bases from V, 6 bases from J; junction bases outside gene matches: 10. As encoded in the germline V gene (reference sequence), CDR1 is MNHEY while CDR2 is SMNVEV. Library preparation used the immunoSEQ multiplex PCR assay. The multiplex PCR relied on a mix of 60 forward primers for TCR Vbeta segments and 13 reverse primers for TCR Jbeta segments. The CDR3 region of rearranged TCR beta genes was amplified from genomic DNA by a multiplex PCR assay. On the Illumina HiSeq System, the amplified TCR beta libraries were sequenced as 87-base-pair reads. The paper's processing steps were these. A later analysis tallied 70 million to 100 million unique TCR beta chains across the roughly 610 repertoires, and about 12 million of those chains were shared by two or more donors. Raw reads were error-corrected and collapsed into unique sequences by a nearest-neighbor algorithm in which closely related sequences were merged to remove PCR and sequencing errors. V, D and J gene segments were assigned by aligning CDR3 sequences to IMGT reference sequences. For a sequence to be retained, at least a six-nucleotide match to both a V gene segment and a J gene segment was required. Rearrangements were classified as productive when the CDR3 lacked stop codons and remained in frame with V and J, and all other rearrangements were classified as non-productive. CDR3 was defined by IMGT convention, running from the second conserved V-encoded cysteine to the conserved J-encoded phenylalanine. In an earlier analysis of more than 550 of the donors, sequences lacking an unambiguous match to a single V gene segment were excluded. An earlier analysis of several hundred of the donors called V segments functional above 56.7% productive rearrangements and segregating when the between-donor standard deviation exceeded 5%. A statistical classification framework was built for diagnosing cytomegalovirus status from the catalog of TCR beta chain sequences. In a later analysis, V and J genes were assigned by comparing TCR nucleotide sequences against IMGT/GENE-DB human TR gene sequences. Using the TCRdist pipeline, a later analysis assigned CDR3 sequences along with most-parsimonious VDJ recombination scenarios. A later analysis defined each TCR beta chain by its CDR3 amino acid sequence plus V-gene family, and excluded reads lacking a unique V-gene family. As a way to deal with suspected cross-contamination and a sequencing artifact, a later analysis dropped approximately 570 nucleotide sequences that were highly shared and had low generation probability. For each public chain, a later analysis derived a clonal expansion index from normalized ranks of inferred template counts within each repertoire. In a later analysis, generation probabilities were computed using a VDJ recombination model fitted to out-of-frame rearrangements, and the results were checked against IGoR. In a later analysis, hypergeometric tests were used to score TCR-TCR, TCR-HLA and TCR-CMV co-occurrence, with a repertoire-size bias correction applied to TCR pairs. To estimate false discovery rates, a later analysis permuted the HLA or CMV assignments 20 times. In a later analysis, co-occurring TCRs were grouped using DBSCAN, with TCRdist sequence similarity added in when clustering inside HLA-allele-positive subsets. For co-occurrence clustering, repertoires with fewer than 30,000 or more than 120,000 public chains were excluded, along with roughly 5 repertoires with anomalous nucleotide sharing. TCRdb mirrors the immuneACCESS table, restricted to in-frame sequences. Some clones are absent from its copies; in checked studies, under half trace to an unresolved V gene, and the reason for the others is unknown. V, J and clone size derive from that table, while D and trimming were established from the DNA sequence. The sample's records list 200,000 to 250,000 clones. The top ten clones comprise about 1.1% of the sample.

The cohort comprised 550 to 700 healthy bone marrow donors. Cohort members were all nominally healthy when sampled, although unrecorded immune exposures were likely present. The donor tested CMV seropositive and was one of the 289 seropositive cohort members. A peripheral blood sample was provided by each donor, and peripheral blood mononuclear cells were used for TCR beta sequencing. Genomic DNA extraction from the blood cell samples was performed with the Qiagen DNeasy Blood Extraction Kit. Sequenced material: PBMCs. The chain uses TRBV27 and TRBJ1-3; 7 middle bases align to TRBD1. The origin of this receptor is a girl aged 2-9 years in good health and CMV-seropositive. The CDR3 loop reads CASSSEGALLNTIYF. The DNA sequence is TGTGCCAGCAGTAGTGAGGGGGCCCTACTAAACACCATATATTTT.